Listed below are T cell receptor beta chains from one sample, sequenced in a study of blood T cells in healthy people across ages. MiXCR, applied by TCRdb to the 5' RACE reads, yields one record per CDR3 protein. The repertoire holds roughly 700,000 distinct CDR3 sequences, with approximately 50% as singletons. The sequencing sample was made of blood. These receptor sequences come from a woman aged 60-70 years in good health. Each CDR3 is given with its conserved first and last residue. D genes are given only for firm matches. Expanded clones get a size class; other rows say once, few or many, or leave the size out.

j_call v_call clone_size d_call cdr3_nt cdr3_aa
TRBJ1-1 TRBV5-1 - - TGCGCCAGCAGCTTGGCCGCGCCGAACACTGAAGCTTTCTTT CASSLAAPNTEAFF
TRBJ1-2 TRBV7-2 - - TGTACCAGCACCCCCCAGGGAGACGGGTCTGGCTACACCTTC CTSTPQGDGSGYTF
TRBJ1-2 TRBV9 - TRBD1 TGTGCCAGCAGCCCAGGGACAGGGTTATATGGCTACACCTTC CASSPGTGLYGYTF
TRBJ2-5 TRBV25-1 - - TGTGCCAGCAGTGTGGGAGGACACGAACTTCAAGAGACCCAGTACTTC CASSVGGHELQETQYF
TRBJ1-2 TRBV12-3/TRBV12-4 - - TGTGCCAGCAGCCCTCAGACAGAGAGCTACACCTTC CASSPQTESYTF
TRBJ2-5 TRBV5-1 many TRBD2 TGTGCCAGCAGCGGGACTGGGCAAGAGACCCAGTACTTC CASSGTGQETQYF
TRBJ2-1 TRBV11-2 - - TGTGCCAGCAGCCGACACAGGGTAGGCTACAATGAGCAGTTCTTC CASSRHRVGYNEQFF
TRBJ1-2 TRBV7-2 - - TGTGCCAGCAGCCCGCGGGTGGAGTCAGATGGCTACACCTTC CASSPRVESDGYTF
TRBJ2-1 TRBV7-8 - TRBD2 TGTGCCAGCAGCTTATGGACTAGCGGGCAATCCTACAATGAGCAGTTCTTC CASSLWTSGQSYNEQFF
TRBJ2-3 TRBV4-3 once TRBD2 TGCGCCAGCAGCCAAGATGCGTTTATTGGGGGGGGGAGCACAGATACGCAGTATTTT CASSQDAFIGGGSTDTQYF
TRBJ2-3 TRBV7-9 - - TGTGCCAGCAGCTTAGGCAGGGCCGGCACAGATACGCAGTATTTT CASSLGRAGTDTQYF
TRBJ1-2 TRBV5-1 - - TGCGCCAGCAGCTTCTCGGAAGGCGGCTATGGCTACACCTTC CASSFSEGGYGYTF
TRBJ2-1 TRBV20-1 - TRBD2 TGCAGTGCTAGACAGGGGGTTAGCGGGAGGTTCAGCTTCTCCTACAATGAGCAGTTCTTC CSARQGVSGRFSFSYNEQFF
TRBJ2-6 TRBV20-1 - - TGCAGTGCTAGTCCGAAAAGGAGGGCCCCATCTGGGGCCAACGTCCTGACTTTC CSASPKRRAPSGANVLTF
TRBJ2-3 TRBV7-2 - - TGTGCCACCCAAAGGGGCGGGAGCACAGATACGCAGTATTTT CATQRGGSTDTQYF
TRBJ2-1 TRBV5-1 few - TGCGCCAGCAGCTTGGTGAACGGTGAGCAGTTCTTC CASSLVNGEQFF
TRBJ1-3 TRBV12-3/TRBV12-4 - - TGTGCCAGCAGTTTGTCTCCTACGGGAAACACCATATATTTT CASSLSPTGNTIYF
TRBJ2-3 TRBV21-1 - - TGTGCCAGCAGCAATTCAGCTAGCGGGGGCCCCTCGGATACGCAGTATTTT CASSNSASGGPSDTQYF
TRBJ2-5 TRBV28 - - TGTGCCAGCAGAAGCGGGTACCAAGAGACCCAGTACTTC CASRSGYQETQYF
TRBJ2-7 TRBV15 - TRBD1 TGTGCCACCAGCAGAGATCGGACAGGGAGTAGATTCGAGCAGTACTTC CATSRDRTGSRFEQYF
TRBJ1-2 TRBV15 - - TGTGCCACCAGCAGAGGCGGATTGACGGGTCGACGGGGAGGCTACACCTTC CATSRGGLTGRRGGYTF
TRBJ1-2 TRBV7-3 few - TGTGCCAGCAGCTCCGGGACAATAGGTCCCTATGGCTACACCTTC CASSSGTIGPYGYTF
TRBJ2-1 TRBV12-3/TRBV12-4 few TRBD1 TGTGCCAGCAGTTTTACAGGGGGTTCCAATGAGCAGTTCTTC CASSFTGGSNEQFF
TRBJ2-7 TRBV4-3 - - TGCGCCAGCAGCCAAGATCTTCGGCAGGACTCCTACGAGCAGTACTTC CASSQDLRQDSYEQYF
TRBJ2-7 TRBV28 - TRBD1 TGTGCCAGCAGTCTACAACTGGCGACAGGGGGCGAGCAGTACTTC CASSLQLATGGEQYF
TRBJ2-7 TRBV4-3 - - TGCGCCAGCAGCCAAGCCCTACTCTCCTACGAGCAGTACTTC CASSQALLSYEQYF
TRBJ1-5 TRBV2 - TRBD1 TGTGCCAGCAGACGACAGGGGGTGAGCAATCAGCCCCAGCATTTT CASRRQGVSNQPQHF
TRBJ2-3 TRBV6-2/TRBV6-3 - TRBD2 TGTGCCAGCAGTTACTCCCAGGGGGGTCTAGCGGGAGGAGGATCAGATACGCAGTATTTT CASSYSQGGLAGGGSDTQYF
TRBJ2-3 TRBV20-1 many - TGCAGTGCTAGAGTGCAGGGACCAGATACGCAGTATTTT CSARVQGPDTQYF
TRBJ2-7 TRBV6-5 - - TGTGCCAGCAGTTACCAGCTTCCGGGACGAAGCTCCTACGAGCAGTACTTC CASSYQLPGRSSYEQYF
TRBJ1-2 TRBV4-3 - - TGCGCCAGCAGCCAAGAGGGGCGGGGGGACGCTGGTGGCTACACCTTC CASSQEGRGDAGGYTF
TRBJ2-7 TRBV14 - - TGTGCCAGCAGCCCGAACGTCTACGAGCAGTACTTC CASSPNVYEQYF
TRBJ2-7 TRBV20-1 few TRBD1 TGCAGTGCCCGGGGACAGGGTAGGTACGAGCAGTACTTC CSARGQGRYEQYF
TRBJ2-7 TRBV20-1 few - TGCAGTGCTAGCCCGTTGGTCAGGGTCTACAACGAGCAGTACTTC CSASPLVRVYNEQYF
TRBJ1-1 TRBV18 - - TGTGCCAGCTCACTGTCGAAAGAAGCTTGGGAAGCTTTCTTT CASSLSKEAWEAFF
TRBJ2-5 TRBV9 - TRBD2 TGTGCCAGCAGCGGACGGACTAGCGGGAGATATGAGCAGTACTTC CASSGRTSGRYEQYF
TRBJ1-5 TRBV6-5 few - TGTGCCAGCAGTTACTCCCAGACCAATCAGCCCCAGCATTTT CASSYSQTNQPQHF
TRBJ2-3 TRBV6-1 - - TGTGCCAGCAGTGAAGCGGGGACAAGCACAGATACGCAGTATTTT CASSEAGTSTDTQYF
TRBJ1-6 TRBV20-1 - - TGCAGTGCTAGAGACCGCGTAACAGGAACAAATTCACCCCTCCACTTT CSARDRVTGTNSPLHF
TRBJ2-5 TRBV5-6 - - TGTGCCAGCAGCTTAGGGTCCCCTTCAGAGACCCAGTACTTC CASSLGSPSETQYF
TRBJ2-7 TRBV20-1 - - TGCAGTGCTAGTCGGGTGCTGGACGAGCAGTACTTC CSASRVLDEQYF
TRBJ2-3 TRBV7-3 - - TGTGCCAGCAGCCGTGACTCCGGGACCAGGACAGATACGCAGTATTTT CASSRDSGTRTDTQYF
TRBJ2-5 TRBV6-5 - - TGTGCCAGCGGGGTCCGGGAGCAGTACTTC CASGVREQYF
TRBJ2-1 TRBV7-2 - - TGTGCCAGCAGCTCCATAGCCCGACTTACGTACAATGAGCAGTTCTTC CASSSIARLTYNEQFF
TRBJ2-5 TRBV7-2 few - TGTGCCAGCAGCAAAAGCGGCCAAGAGACCCAGTACTTC CASSKSGQETQYF
TRBJ1-4 TRBV27 - - TGTGCCAGCAGTTTAAAGGGCAGGGGTGGTTCAAAACTGTTTTTT CASSLKGRGGSKLFF
TRBJ1-4 TRBV10-3 - - TGTGCCATCAGCGGGGGGGCTGCTAATGAAAAACTGTTTTTT CAISGGAANEKLFF
TRBJ1-2 TRBV7-2 few - TGTGCCAGCAGCTTAGCGAGTTCCTATGGCTACACCTTC CASSLASSYGYTF